This T cell receptor (beta chain) derives from a study of human T cells and chemical hapten exposure. Attachment of unique molecular identifiers to individual cDNA molecules was performed in the library. Source study methods: Sample-level TCR yields exhibited a median of around 100,000, with a range of roughly 20,000 to 750,000. TCRdb itself ran the RACE reads through MiXCR, one entry per CDR3 protein. These V and J calls derive from TCRdb rather than the authors' analysis. The sample contains about 40,000 distinct CDR3 sequences, approximately 3.4% of which appear only once. The V gene lost 4 bases and the J gene lost 4 bases, with 22 bases spanning the gap. CDR3 size: 17 residues. Germline values: CDR1 SGHTA, CDR2 FQGNSA. At least ten counts were recorded for this clonotype. Its matching antigen is unknown. Time point here: patch test 2, 6 weeks after DPC sensitization. Treatment: therapeutic diphenylcyclopropenone sensitization with weekly scalp DPC.

Study conclusions and caveats: Large CDR3 similarity clusters arose significantly more often from expanded TCRs than from controls. TCRs at high frequency, those above 1 in 1000, did not change with DPC sensitization.

This clonotype originated in a man aged 35-49 years with alopecia areata. Some clones in this sample may be carry-over from other donors' samples. The chain carries TRBV7-2 and TRBJ1-1; possibly TRBD1 for D (5 bases). The sequencing here drew on whole blood, taken in connection with sensitization to the hapten diphenylcyclopropenone (DPC). The CDR3 sequence is CASSSSGQWHVGTEAFF. DNA of the CDR3: TGTGCCAGCAGCTCCTCAGGGCAATGGCATGTAGGCACTGAAGCTTTCTTT.